These T cell receptor beta chains were read from a single sample in a study of OX40 agonist ivuxolimab in advanced cancers. Profiled with immunoSEQ multiplex PCR; TCRdb holds only in-frame clones, not every one. The sample lists 70,000 to 95,000 clones, approximately 86% occurring once. The source material was CD4+ or CD8+ T cells sorted from blood, sampled in a trial of the OX40 agonist ivuxolimab. These receptors all come from an adult with an advanced solid tumor such as melanoma, head and neck, liver or kidney cancer. Both conserved end residues are part of each CDR3. The D gene is left open where the match is weak. Size values are once, few and many counts, or a class for expanded clones, and some rows have none.

CDR3aa	CDR3nt	d_gene	abundance	v_gene	j_gene	len
CASSPAGTGELFF	TGTGCCAGCAGTCCGGCGGGCACCGGGGAGCTGTTTTTT	.	.	TRBV7-3	TRBJ2-2	13
CATSREREGRGKLFF	TGTGCCACCAGCAGAGAAAGAGAGGGGCGAGGAAAACTGTTTTTT	.	few	TRBV15	TRBJ1-4	15
CASSFDSAFYEQYF	TGCGCCAGCAGCTTTGACAGTGCGTTCTACGAGCAGTACTTC	.	.	TRBV5-1	TRBJ2-7	14
CASSLTSGFYNEQFF	TGTGCCAGTAGTTTGACTAGCGGTTTCTACAATGAGCAGTTCTTC	TRBD2	.	TRBV19	TRBJ2-1	15
CASSFHRDRLHYEQYF	TGTGCCAGCAGTTTCCACCGGGACAGACTTCACTACGAGCAGTACTTC	TRBD1	.	TRBV6-5	TRBJ2-7	16
CATSRDRAEETQYF	TGTGCCACCAGCAGAGATCGGGCAGAAGAGACCCAGTACTTC	.	.	TRBV15	TRBJ2-5	14
CASSPQGASREAFF	TGTGCCAGCTCGCCGCAGGGGGCATCCCGGGAAGCTTTCTTT	TRBD1	.	TRBV9	TRBJ1-1	14
CASSFIHRGSGELFF	TGTGCCAGCAGTTTCATCCACAGGGGATCCGGGGAGCTGTTTTTT	TRBD1	.	TRBV28	TRBJ2-2	15
CASQGEGLSYNSPLHF	TGTGCCAGCCAGGGGGAGGGACTCTCCTATAATTCACCCCTCCACTTT	TRBD1	.	TRBV28	TRBJ1-6	16
CASSYRTINTEAFF	TGTGCCAGCAGTTACCGGACGATTAACACTGAAGCTTTCTTT	.	.	TRBV6-5	TRBJ1-1	14
CASSQVDGEPQHF	TGCGCCAGCAGCCAAGTGGACGGAGAGCCCCAGCATTTT	.	.	TRBV4-3	TRBJ1-5	13
CASSLMGQANYGYTF	TGTGCCAGCAGCTTGATGGGACAGGCTAACTATGGCTACACCTTC	TRBD1	.	TRBV13	TRBJ1-2	15
CASSPPGLETQYF	TGTGCCAGCTCACCCCCCGGTCTAGAGACCCAGTACTTC	.	.	TRBV18	TRBJ2-5	13
CASSQDPAGSRYEQYF	TGCGCCAGCAGCCAAGATCCAGCGGGGAGTCGCTACGAGCAGTACTTC	TRBD2	.	TRBV4-3	TRBJ2-7	16
CASSLFLIQGYEQYF	TGTGCCAGCAGCTTGTTCCTTATTCAAGGTTACGAGCAGTACTTC	.	.	TRBV5-6	TRBJ2-7	15
CASSLGGQGDSPLHF	TGTGCCAGCAGCTTAGGGGGACAGGGGGATTCACCCCTCCACTTT	TRBD1	.	TRBV7-3	TRBJ1-6	15